This T cell receptor (beta chain) emerged from a study of T cell repertoires in cytomegalovirus infection. Study details: CMV infection together with matching HLA type was indicated by public TCR beta signatures.

About this clonotype: Its antigen remains unknown. This sequence may be a read error, since a much larger clone differs from it by one base.

This CDR3 has 17 residues. Germline CDR1 and CDR2: SGHVS and FNYEAQ. Study findings and constraints: There were carriers of CMV plus the relevant HLA, and cumulative public TCR beta family frequency identified them. The study found HLA-C-restricted CMV-specific TCR beta clonotypes dominating the ex vivo response.

One entry per CDR3 protein, called by TCRdb with MiXCR from the reads. The sample includes 600,000 to 800,000 distinct CDR3 sequences, roughly 24% of them seen just once. The J gene is TRBJ2-6, the V gene TRBV7-6, with 7 bases identical to TRBD1. The sequencing sample was made of CD8+ T cells from PBMCs. This sequence originates from a human donor in good health (CMV status not recorded). Some clones in this sample may be carry-over from other donors' samples. The CDR3 bases are TGTGCCAGCAGCTCTAGGGGGCCCCCCTCTGGGGCCAACATCCTGACTTTC. As protein: CASSSRGPPSGANILTF.